This TCR beta chain was recovered during a study of vaccination and CD4 T cells after COVID-19. Cultured CD4+ T cell DNA was sequenced using the Oncomine TCR Beta short-read assay. TCRdb passed the PCR reads through MiXCR, listing each CDR3 protein once. The repertoire consists of approximately 15,000 distinct CDR3 sequences, with less than 50% occurring once and the leading ten covering about 6%. V lost 5 bases to trimming and J lost 4 bases, with 20 bases between them. This CDR3 has 16 residues. Germline CDR1 reads SGHAT; CDR2 reads FQNNGV. Sample treatment: 10-day PBMC culture with coronavirus spike peptide pools or control peptides (ViraFEST assay). Half-medium replacement with fresh IL-2 medium took place on days 3 and 7. Remarks on this clonotype: Its antigen remains unknown.

This TCR came from a human donor who had recovered from COVID-19. The source material was CD4+ T cells from blood, cultured in vitro, sampled before SARS-CoV-2 vaccination. The rearrangement joins TRBV11-2 to TRBJ1-1; D may be TRBD1 (6 bases). The CDR3: CASSQIPGARATEAFF. For the CDR3, the DNA is TGTGCCAGCAGCCAAATTCCAGGGGCAAGGGCCACTGAAGCTTTCTTT. The variable domain in full, with the rest retrieved from reference TRBV11-2 and TRBJ1-1, is EAGVAQSPRYKIIEKRQSVAFWCNPISGHATLYWYQQILGQGPKLLIQFQNNGVVDDSQLPKDRFSAERLKGVDSTLKIQPAKLEDSAVYLCASSQIPGARATEAFFGQGTRLTVV.